This T cell receptor (beta chain) was retrieved from a study of blood T cell repertoires in COVID-19. Germline V gives CDR1 SEHNR, CDR2 FQNEAQ (reference sequence). This CDR3 comprises 12 residues. V was clipped by 5 bases and J by 7 bases, with 11 bases between them. This clone was seen a handful of times. Measured with immunoSEQ multiplex PCR; TCRdb has only the in-frame clones, and not every one. The data hold about 57,000 clones, with roughly 85% observed a single time. V gene TRBV7-9 combines with J gene TRBJ1-1; D gene unclear. Sample: peripheral blood. The TCR originated in a human donor in a cohort sampled during active COVID-19. CDR3 loop: CASSTRTFEAFF. Here the CDR3 DNA reads TGTGCCAGCAGCACCCGGACTTTTGAAGCTTTCTTT. Combining the CDR3 with reference TRBV7-9 and TRBJ1-1 gives the whole variable domain DTGVSQNPRHKITKRGQNVTFRCDPISEHNRLYWYRQTLGQGPEFLTYFQNEAQLEKSRLLSDRFSAERPKGSFSTLEIQRTEQGDSAMYLCASSTRTFEAFFGQGTRLTVV.